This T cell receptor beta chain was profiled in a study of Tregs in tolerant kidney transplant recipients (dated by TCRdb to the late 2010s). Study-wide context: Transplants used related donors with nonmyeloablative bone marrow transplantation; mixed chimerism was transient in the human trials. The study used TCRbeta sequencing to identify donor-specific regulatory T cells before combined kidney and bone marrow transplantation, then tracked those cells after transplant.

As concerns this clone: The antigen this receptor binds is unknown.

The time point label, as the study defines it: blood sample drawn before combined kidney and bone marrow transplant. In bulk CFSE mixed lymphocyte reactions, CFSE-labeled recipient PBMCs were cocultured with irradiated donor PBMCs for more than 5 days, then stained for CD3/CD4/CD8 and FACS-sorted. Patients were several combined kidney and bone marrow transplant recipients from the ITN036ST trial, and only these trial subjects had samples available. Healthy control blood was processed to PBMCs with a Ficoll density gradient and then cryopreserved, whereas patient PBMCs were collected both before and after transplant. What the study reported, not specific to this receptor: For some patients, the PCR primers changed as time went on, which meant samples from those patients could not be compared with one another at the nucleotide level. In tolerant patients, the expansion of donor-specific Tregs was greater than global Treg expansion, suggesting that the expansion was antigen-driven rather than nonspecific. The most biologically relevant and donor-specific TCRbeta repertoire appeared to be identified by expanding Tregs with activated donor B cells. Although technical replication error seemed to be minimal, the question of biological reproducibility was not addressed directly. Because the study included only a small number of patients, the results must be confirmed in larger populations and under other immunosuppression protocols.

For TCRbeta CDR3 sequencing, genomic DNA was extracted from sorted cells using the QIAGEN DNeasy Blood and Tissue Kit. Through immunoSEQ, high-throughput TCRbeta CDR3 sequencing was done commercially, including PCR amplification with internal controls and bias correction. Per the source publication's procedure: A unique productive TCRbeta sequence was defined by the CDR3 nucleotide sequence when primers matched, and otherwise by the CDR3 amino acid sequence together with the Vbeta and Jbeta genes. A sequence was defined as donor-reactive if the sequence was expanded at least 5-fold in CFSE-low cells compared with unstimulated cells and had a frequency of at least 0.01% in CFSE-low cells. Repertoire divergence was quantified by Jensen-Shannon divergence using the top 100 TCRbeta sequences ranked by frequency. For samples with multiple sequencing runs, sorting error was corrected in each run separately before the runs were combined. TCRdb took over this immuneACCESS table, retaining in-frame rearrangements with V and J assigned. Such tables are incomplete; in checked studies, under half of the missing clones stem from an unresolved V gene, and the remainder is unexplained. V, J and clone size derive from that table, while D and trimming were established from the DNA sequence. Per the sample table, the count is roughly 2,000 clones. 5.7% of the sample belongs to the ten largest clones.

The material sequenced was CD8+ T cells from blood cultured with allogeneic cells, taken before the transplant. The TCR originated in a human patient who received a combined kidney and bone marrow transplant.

The DNA read from the CDR3 is TGTGCCTGGAGTGTTGGGTGGGGACACAGCACCGGGGAG. Its protein product is CAWSVGWGHSTGE. The full CDR3 is CAWSVGWGHSTGELFF. This chain is built from TRBV30 and TRBJ2-2; tentative D gene TRBD1, with 6 bases matching. The read halts 3 residues ahead of the CDR3 end, with the missing end drawn from the germline J gene. Trimming costs V 0 bases and J 4 bases, and their ends lie 15 bases apart. The germline V gene (reference sequence) supplies CDR1 GTSNPN and CDR2 SVGIG. From the cysteine up to the phenylalanine, the CDR3 has a length of 16 residues. Of the CDR3's DNA, 39 bases were read; they are in frame from base 1.